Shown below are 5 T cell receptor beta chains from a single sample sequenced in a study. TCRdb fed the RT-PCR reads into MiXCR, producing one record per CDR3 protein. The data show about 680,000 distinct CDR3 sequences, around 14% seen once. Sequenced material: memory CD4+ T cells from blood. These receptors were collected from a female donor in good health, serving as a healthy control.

The CDR3 sequence: CASWDSGRDEQFF. CDR3 DNA: TGTGCCAGCTGGGACTCCGGGCGCGATGAGCAGTTCTTC. The chain carries TRBV6-1 and TRBJ2-1, with a possible D match to TRBD2 (6 bases). From germline, CDR1 is MNHNS and CDR2 SASEGT. V dropped 8 bases and J dropped 8 bases, with 16 bases sitting between them. The CDR3 runs 13 residues.

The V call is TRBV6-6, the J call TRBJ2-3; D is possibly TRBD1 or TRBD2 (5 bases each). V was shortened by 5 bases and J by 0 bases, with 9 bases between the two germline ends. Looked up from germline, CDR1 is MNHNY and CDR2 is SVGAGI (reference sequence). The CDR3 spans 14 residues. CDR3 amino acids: CASSAWGSTDTQYF. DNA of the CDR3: TGTGCCAGCAGTGCCTGGGGGAGCACAGATACGCAGTATTTT.

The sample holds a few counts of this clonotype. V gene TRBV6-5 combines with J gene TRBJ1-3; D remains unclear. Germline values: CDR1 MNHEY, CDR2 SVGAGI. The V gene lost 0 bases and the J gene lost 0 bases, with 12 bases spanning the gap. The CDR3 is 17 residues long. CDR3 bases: TGTGCCAGCAGTTACTCGGGTGCCTTACACTCTGGAAACACCATATATTTT. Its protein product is CASSYSGALHSGNTIYF.

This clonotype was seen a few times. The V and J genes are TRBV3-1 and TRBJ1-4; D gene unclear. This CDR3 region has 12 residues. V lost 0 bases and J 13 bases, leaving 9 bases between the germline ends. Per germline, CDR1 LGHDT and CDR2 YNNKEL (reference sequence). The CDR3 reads CASSQDPGPLFF. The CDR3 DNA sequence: TGTGCCAGCAGCCAAGATCCTGGGCCACTGTTTTTT.

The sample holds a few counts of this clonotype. CDR3 DNA: TGCGCCAGCAGCTTGATGTCAGGGGGTGATAGCACCATATATTTT. Encoded protein: CASSLMSGGDSTIYF. This rearrangement joins TRBV5-1 to TRBJ1-3, with 7 nucleotides matching TRBD1. The CDR3 runs to 15 residues. The germline CDR1 and CDR2 sequences are SGHRS and YFSETQ. The J segment lost 9 bases and the V segment lost 1 base, leaving 10 bases of the junction unmatched.